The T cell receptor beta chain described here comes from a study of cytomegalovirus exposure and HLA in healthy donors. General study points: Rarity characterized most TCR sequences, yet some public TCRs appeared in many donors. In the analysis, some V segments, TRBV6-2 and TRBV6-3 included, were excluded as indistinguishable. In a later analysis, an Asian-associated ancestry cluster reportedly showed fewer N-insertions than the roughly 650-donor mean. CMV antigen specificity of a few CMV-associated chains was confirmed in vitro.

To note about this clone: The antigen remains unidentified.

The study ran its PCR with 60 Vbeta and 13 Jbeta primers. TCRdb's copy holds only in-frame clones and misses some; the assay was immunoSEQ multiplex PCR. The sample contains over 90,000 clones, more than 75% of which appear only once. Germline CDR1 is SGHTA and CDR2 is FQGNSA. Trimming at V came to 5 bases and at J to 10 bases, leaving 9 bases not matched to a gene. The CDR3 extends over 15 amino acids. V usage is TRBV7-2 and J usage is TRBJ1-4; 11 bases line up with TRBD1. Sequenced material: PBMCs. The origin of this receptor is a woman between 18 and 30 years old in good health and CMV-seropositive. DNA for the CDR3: TGTGCCAGCAGCCCAGGCGGGACAGGGGGTTTAAAACTGTTTTTT. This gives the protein CASSPGGTGGLKLFF.